These 2 T cell receptor beta chains share one sample of origin, sequenced in a study of human thymus T cells. Obtained as resections during corrective heart surgery, the thymus tissue was then studied. The repertoire was sequenced with immunoSEQ multiplex PCR; TCRdb's copy has only in-frame clones and lacks some. This sample has around 120,000 clones, with about 94% found just once. The sample taken for sequencing was thymus tissue. Receptor source: a boy under three years old with a congenital heart defect but otherwise immunologically healthy.

This chain joins TRBV5-1 and TRBJ2-1; TRBD2 matches 13 bases. The germline CDR1 and CDR2 sequences are SGHRS and YFSETQ. CDR3 length: 17 amino acids. After removal of 4 bases from V and 4 bases from J, the junction contained 8 bases not matched to a gene. The CDR3 DNA sequence: TGCGCCAGCAGCCTGGAACTACTAGCGGGGGGGTACAATGAGCAGTTCTTC. This codes for CASSLELLAGGYNEQFF.

V and J are TRBV27 and TRBJ1-1; possible D gene TRBD1, 6 bases. Germline V lookup: CDR1 MNHEY, CDR2 SMNVEV (reference sequence). Trimming cost V 3 bases and J 1 base, with 9 bases left between them. The CDR3 covers 14 residues. The CDR3 reads CASSLTGRNTEAFF. CDR3 nucleotides: TGTGCCAGCAGTTTGACAGGCCGGAACACTGAAGCTTTCTTT.